This T cell receptor (beta chain) originates from a study of shared clonotypes between healthy human individuals. On the study more broadly: CD4 naive cells filled three plates per donor, CD4 memory three, CD8 naive two and CD8 memory one.

Concerning this clone: Antigen specificity is unknown.

Whole-study results and caveats: Clonotypes that were shared across a few donors made up roughly 5% of naive CD4 clonotypes.

Those who donated, Caucasian adults without exception, all lived in Nashville, Tennessee. Researchers divided each subset's genomic DNA evenly across several immunoSEQ plates. Measured with immunoSEQ multiplex PCR; TCRdb has only the in-frame clones, and not every one. The table includes 600,000 to 800,000 clones, about two thirds detected once. Sequences were obtained from memory CD4+ T cells sorted from blood. Sample subset: CD45RA-negative fraction. The sequence was collected from a woman aged 25 to 39 in good health.

CDR3 amino acids: CASKGLRTDTQYF. The CDR3 DNA is TGCGCCAGCAAGGGGTTGCGGACAGATACGCAGTATTTT. The chain has TRBV5-1 and TRBJ2-3; tentative D call: TRBD1 (5 bases). The V and J ends lost 6 bases and 3 bases respectively, with 11 bases between them. Looked up from germline, CDR1 is SGHRS and CDR2 is YFSETQ. The CDR3 runs to 13 residues. Looking up the rest from reference TRBV5-1 and TRBJ2-3 gives the full variable domain: KAGVTQTPRYLIKTRGQQVTLSCSPISGHRSVSWYQQTPGQGLQFLFEYFSETQRNKGNFPGRFSGRQFSNSRSEMNVSTLELGDSALYLCASKGLRTDTQYFGPGTRLTVL.